The rows below give T cell receptor beta chains drawn from one sample of a study of beta chain features in type 1 diabetes. Method: immunoSEQ multiplex PCR; TCRdb's copy keeps in-frame clones and lacks some. The sample consists of 350,000 to 450,000 clones, less than 15% of them appearing once. The sample consisted of naive CD4+ T cells from blood. These receptors were collected from a woman aged 18 to 35 in good health. Both conserved end residues are part of each CDR3. A D gene is named only where the DNA matches it firmly. Clone size, where shown, is once, few, many, or a class for clones that have expanded.

V	size	J	D	CDR3	DNA
TRBV29-1	few	TRBJ2-3	TRBD1	CSVWDRAYTDTQYF	TGCAGCGTTTGGGACAGGGCTTACACAGATACGCAGTATTTT
TRBV5-4	few	TRBJ2-3	NA	CASSRQGSGSSTDTQYF	TGTGCCAGCAGCCGTCAGGGGAGCGGTTCTAGCACAGATACGCAGTATTTT
TRBV19	few	TRBJ1-1	TRBD1	CASSIGTGLNTEAFF	TGTGCCAGTAGTATCGGGACAGGACTGAACACTGAAGCTTTCTTT
TRBV20-1	few	TRBJ2-1	NA	CSARRVNEQFF	TGCAGTGCTAGGAGAGTGAATGAGCAGTTCTTC
TRBV5-4	few	TRBJ2-3	TRBD2	CASSSPGTTITDTQYF	TGTGCCAGCAGCTCCCCCGGGACTACCATCACAGATACGCAGTATTTT
TRBV2	few	TRBJ2-7	NA	CASKGIQAPYEQYF	TGTGCCAGCAAGGGCATACAGGCCCCCTACGAGCAGTACTTC
TRBV5-1	NA	TRBJ2-1	NA	CASSLVPGNEQFF	TGCGCCAGCAGCTTGGTCCCCGGGAATGAGCAGTTCTTC
TRBV15	few	TRBJ1-1	TRBD1	CATSTTGTGRTEAFF	TGTGCCACCAGCACGACCGGGACAGGGAGGACTGAAGCTTTCTTT
TRBV29-1	NA	TRBJ2-3	NA	CSGGEDTQYF	TGCAGCGGGGGAGAAGATACGCAGTATTTT
TRBV29-1	NA	TRBJ2-7	TRBD2	CSVGSGSEPYEQYF	TGCAGCGTGGGTAGCGGGAGTGAGCCCTACGAGCAGTACTTC
TRBV7-9	few	TRBJ2-2	TRBD2	CASSLLAGRAFSGELFF	TGTGCCAGCAGCTTGTTGGCCGGGAGGGCCTTTTCCGGGGAGCTGTTTTTT
TRBV29-1	NA	TRBJ2-2	TRBD2	CSAGLAGGDTGELFF	TGCAGCGCGGGACTAGCGGGAGGGGACACCGGGGAGCTGTTTTTT
TRBV28	NA	TRBJ2-7	TRBD1	CATTGQTPYEQYF	TGTGCCACTACGGGACAGACACCTTACGAGCAGTACTTC
TRBV30	NA	TRBJ1-1	NA	CAWSVQGSTEAFF	TGTGCCTGGAGTGTCCAGGGCAGCACTGAAGCTTTCTTT
TRBV11-2	NA	TRBJ2-7	TRBD2	CASSSGGTSGYEQYF	TGTGCCAGCAGCTCGGGAGGGACTAGCGGCTACGAGCAGTACTTC
TRBV7-9	NA	TRBJ2-3	NA	CASSRVGRADTQYF	TGTGCCAGCAGCCGGGTGGGGAGAGCAGATACGCAGTATTTT
TRBV30	few	TRBJ2-3	TRBD1	CASTRDRGSTDTQYF	TGTGCCTCCACCCGGGACAGGGGGAGCACAGATACGCAGTATTTT
TRBV29-1	NA	TRBJ1-1	NA	CSVGGMFLTEAFF	TGCAGCGTCGGGGGTATGTTCCTCACTGAAGCTTTCTTT
TRBV25-1	few	TRBJ1-1	TRBD1	CASSGGRVPYRGTEAFF	TGTGCCAGCAGTGGAGGCAGGGTACCCTACAGGGGCACTGAAGCTTTCTTT
TRBV11-1	NA	TRBJ2-5	TRBD2	CASSSGLAGGLQETQYF	TGTGCCAGCAGCTCGGGACTAGCGGGAGGGTTGCAAGAGACCCAGTACTTC
TRBV5-1	NA	TRBJ2-5	TRBD1	CASSPGQGQETQYF	TGCGCCAGCAGCCCCGGACAGGGCCAAGAGACCCAGTACTTC
TRBV6-1	NA	TRBJ2-7	NA	CASSAASADYEQYF	TGTGCCAGCAGTGCGGCTAGCGCGGATTACGAGCAGTACTTC
TRBV6-6	NA	TRBJ1-5	NA	CASPPRDSNQPQHF	TGTGCCAGCCCCCCGAGGGATAGCAATCAGCCCCAGCATTTT
TRBV21-1	NA	TRBJ1-1	NA	CASTLRTGTGAPNTEAFF	TGTGCCAGCACCTTACGGACCGGGACAGGGGCACCGAACACTGAAGCTTTCTTT
TRBV2	NA	TRBJ2-3	NA	CASSAIDTQYF	TGTGCCAGCAGTGCTATAGATACGCAGTATTTT
TRBV27	NA	TRBJ2-1	TRBD1	CASRPNRDRGINEQFF	TGTGCCAGCAGGCCGAACCGGGACAGGGGAATCAATGAGCAGTTCTTC
TRBV11-1	NA	TRBJ2-7	NA	CASSAMDSIDEQYF	TGTGCCAGCAGCGCCATGGACTCCATCGACGAGCAGTACTTC
TRBV5-1	few	TRBJ2-7	TRBD2	CASSSSLAGAYEQYF	TGCGCCAGCAGCTCCAGTCTAGCGGGGGCCTACGAGCAGTACTTC
TRBV5-5	few	TRBJ2-1	NA	CASSFWTANNEQFF	TGTGCCAGCAGCTTTTGGACAGCTAACAATGAGCAGTTCTTC
TRBV7-9	NA	TRBJ1-2	NA	CASSPRRGYGYTF	TGTGCCAGCAGCCCCCGGAGGGGATATGGCTACACCTTC
TRBV7-9	few	TRBJ1-1	NA	CASSLGGGNTEAFF	TGTGCCAGCAGCTTAGGGGGAGGAAACACTGAAGCTTTCTTT
TRBV5-1	few	TRBJ1-1	NA	CASATGTNTEAFF	TGCGCCAGCGCCACAGGGACGAACACTGAAGCTTTCTTT
TRBV6-6	NA	TRBJ2-5	NA	CASIAVAQETQYF	TGTGCCAGCATAGCGGTTGCACAAGAGACCCAGTACTTC
TRBV6-1	few	TRBJ2-7	TRBD1	CASSPGTGASYEQYF	TGTGCCAGCAGTCCCGGGACAGGGGCCTCCTACGAGCAGTACTTC
TRBV30	NA	TRBJ1-4	NA	CAWSVSGRGGKLFF	TGTGCCTGGAGTGTATCGGGGAGGGGCGGAAAACTGTTTTTT
TRBV6-5	NA	TRBJ2-7	TRBD1	CASSQGLVREQYF	TGTGCCAGCTCACAGGGGCTGGTTCGCGAGCAGTACTTC
TRBV7-9	NA	TRBJ2-3	TRBD2	CASSAAGGRADTQYF	TGTGCCAGCAGCGCAGCGGGAGGGCGGGCAGATACGCAGTATTTT
TRBV15	few	TRBJ2-5	NA	CATSRDQGKETQYF	TGTGCCACCAGCAGAGATCAGGGGAAAGAGACCCAGTACTTC
TRBV7-3	few	TRBJ2-7	TRBD1	CASSEGQAYSYEQYF	TGTGCCAGCAGCGAGGGACAGGCTTACTCCTACGAGCAGTACTTC
TRBV4-1	NA	TRBJ2-7	NA	CASSQDRENSYEQYF	TGCGCCAGCAGCCAAGATCGAGAGAACTCCTACGAGCAGTACTTC
TRBV5-4	few	TRBJ2-1	NA	CASSLTASSYNEQFF	TGTGCCAGCAGCTTAACCGCCAGCTCCTACAATGAGCAGTTCTTC
TRBV29-1	few	TRBJ1-1	NA	CSVRGGLNTEAFF	TGCAGCGTCCGGGGGGGCTTGAACACTGAAGCTTTCTTT
TRBV7-9	NA	TRBJ2-7	NA	CASSLLPRTWLSYEQYF	TGTGCCAGCAGCTTGTTGCCCCGGACTTGGCTCAGCTACGAGCAGTACTTC
TRBV5-1	NA	TRBJ2-5	NA	CASSLVLQETQYF	TGCGCCAGCAGCTTGGTACTGCAAGAGACCCAGTACTTC
TRBV19	NA	TRBJ2-2	NA	CASSIYRVGTGELFF	TGTGCCAGTAGTATTTACAGGGTAGGAACCGGGGAGCTGTTTTTT
TRBV6-5	NA	TRBJ2-5	TRBD1	CASSVPGQGVPQYF	TGTGCCAGCAGTGTCCCGGGACAGGGGGTGCCCCAGTACTTC
TRBV29-1	NA	TRBJ2-3	NA	CSVDRDGADTQYF	TGCAGCGTTGACAGGGATGGGGCAGATACGCAGTATTTT